This TCR beta chain emerged from a study of blood T cell repertoires in COVID-19 (TCRdb year 2020). Regarding the study in general: Collaborator samples came from the United States, Italy and Spain and covered acute and convalescent phases of COVID-19. The material from the prospective study consisted of cDNA or gDNA derived from T cells, B-cell-depleted T cells, or PBMCs. Deeply sampled blood TCRbeta repertoires from subjects exposed to, actively infected with, or recovered from COVID-19 were included in the dataset. The repertoires were released in a freely available public database intended as a resource for research on the immune response to SARS-CoV-2. The samples were drawn from two sources: the first 160 participants of the ongoing ImmuneRACE study, and 1,200 or so subjects contributed by 6 global collaborators. The sample metadata nearly always contained a de-identified subject ID, COVID-19 status, age in years and sex. Where HLA class I and class II types were available, the types were taken from metadata supplied by the sample provider, not from assay-based typing. General conclusions and limits of the study: How much clinical and demographic metadata was included differed by source and by participant, and the metadata was provided uncurated.

Inclusive of the bounding cysteine and phenylalanine, the CDR3 is 13 residues long. Kept here is only the CDR3 DNA, which spans 39 bases and is read in frame from base 1. V is cut by 10 bases and J by 0 bases, and the space between the germline ends is 9 bases. For CDR1 and CDR2, the germline V gene lists MNHEY and SVGAGI. On this clone: It lacks a known antigen. No base qualities exist here, and no much larger clone lies one base off it.

TCRbeta CDR3 regions were amplified from genomic DNA by means of the immunoSEQ Assay, a bias-controlled multiplex PCR. For the original study's pipeline: The number of nucleated cells in each sample was estimated from the amplification of reference gene primers within the assay. To quantify the absolute abundance of each unique TCRbeta CDR3 rearrangement, sequence reads were collapsed and filtered. Productive Simpson clonality was computed per sample as the square root of Simpson's diversity index over productive rearrangements. The table comes from immuneACCESS by way of TCRdb, which keeps in-frame sequences with V and J called. Part of the clones is missing from these tables; in studies checked, under half for an unresolved V gene and the rest for unknown reasons. V, J and clone size are taken as reported in that table, and D and trimming were inferred from the DNA itself. This sample comprises over 85,000 clones, about nine tenths of them detected only once. The ten largest clones represent 4.9% of the sample.

Collaborating institutions collected whole blood in K2EDTA tubes following their own protocols. For TCRbeta analysis, collaborators shipped samples in one of three forms: frozen whole blood, isolated PBMCs, or DNA extracted from either of those sample types. The receptor chain draws on TRBV6-5 and TRBJ2-2; the D gene assignment is ambiguous. The source material was peripheral blood. The origin of this receptor is a woman older than 75 with acute or convalescent COVID-19. The DNA sequence is given as TGTGCCACCCAAGACACGAACACCGGGGAGCTGTTTTTT. Translated, it reads CATQDTNTGELFF.